This T cell receptor (beta chain) was profiled in a study of T cell repertoires in cytomegalovirus infection. Study-wide background: TCR beta signatures that were public indicated CMV infection and matching HLA type.

TCRdb independently ran MiXCR on the reads; one entry per CDR3 protein. The profile shows under 90,000 distinct CDR3 sequences, 20% to 25% of them singletons. This CDR3 region has 14 residues. The germline V and J ends were trimmed by 4 bases and 5 bases, with 11 bases remaining between them. Germline V CDR1 and CDR2: KGHDR, SFDVKD. Study-level points and caveats: Dominating the ex vivo response were TCR beta clonotypes that were CMV-specific and HLA-C-restricted. CMV carriers with the relevant HLA were identified by cumulative public TCR beta family frequency.

Of note for this clonotype: What it recognizes is unknown.

This sequence was found in a human donor in good health (CMV status not recorded). Some clones in this sample may be carry-over from other donors' samples. V gene TRBV24-1 combines with J gene TRBJ1-5, with a tentative D call TRBD1 (6 bases). The material sequenced was PBMCs, sequenced either directly or after in vitro stimulation (not recorded which). This chain's CDR3 is CATSDTRGDQPQHF. CDR3 DNA sequence: TGTGCCACCAGTGACACCAGGGGCGATCAGCCCCAGCATTTT.